This TCR beta chain was observed in a study of blood T cells in healthy people across ages (dated by TCRdb to between 2015 and 2016). About the full investigation: In model experiments, template switching captured roughly one uniquely barcoded TCR beta cDNA molecule for every two T cells. To track age-related changes in TCR beta repertoire diversity, the study relied on deep sequencing normalized with unique cDNA molecular identifiers. Donors were grouped into four age groups: young (average about 15 years), middle-aged (less than 40), aged (62) and long-lived (around 82). Donors of different ages were randomly distributed across sequencing lanes to avoid experimental bias. Two additional independent replicas of 1 million unique cDNA reads from the same blood draw were analyzed for two donors (one aged 18 to 30 and one aged 80 or older).

The paper as a whole reports these results and caveats: Because the CMV infection status of the donors was unknown, age-related changes in expanded clonotypes may potentially have been confounded. Compared with the aged group, more naive CD4+ T cells, fewer expanded clones and increased TCR diversity were shown by the long-lived group, suggesting age selection. Since profiling was done on bulk unsorted PBMCs, naive and antigen-experienced compartments could not be conclusively compared. The percentage of naive T cells measured by flow cytometry correlated strongly with observed TCR beta diversity. Estimates of total diversity from one million sequenced T cells were regarded as lower bounds and underestimates. As age increased, observed TCR beta diversity per million T cells dropped in a roughly linear way, and a significant reduction was already evident by age roughly 36.

The library was made by 5' RACE. The run used an Illumina HiSeq 2500. A second PCR of about 6 to 11 cycles was run with a J-beta primer mix and a sample-barcoded 5' primer. Each TCR beta cDNA molecule received a unique molecular identifier from a template-switch 5' adaptor carrying 12 random nucleotides. At least 2.5 million CDR3-containing paired-end reads were obtained from each sample. First-strand cDNA was synthesized from all RNA with the Mint cDNA synthesis kit, primed by a TRBC-specific oligonucleotide. All cDNA was treated with uracil-DNA glycosylase and then went through a first 18-cycle PCR with the universal primers M1SS and BC2_uni_R. The study's own analysis went as follows. For normalization, 1 million high-quality reads, each with a distinct molecular identifier, were randomly selected from each sample. Instead of being binned into consensus sequences, reads that shared molecular identifiers were thrown out. MiTCR, set to a Q25 quality threshold and the strictest error-elimination algorithm, was used for CDR3 identification, clonotype clustering and error correction. A nonparametric unseen species model using Euler transformation provided a lower-bound estimate of total TCR beta diversity. TCRdb reworked the public reads: Q25 trimming with fastp, MiXCR clone assembly, productive beta chains retained. Each entry is one CDR3 protein sequence, shown with its most common DNA and genes. Clone size and V and J calls follow TCRdb, not the original study. This sample is represented by roughly 1.5 million distinct CDR3 sequences; 35% to 45% of them were singletons. The top ten constitute less than 5% of the sample.

As concerns this clonotype: Its binding antigen is unknown. No base quality information exists; no much larger clone differs at one position.

Reading from cysteine to phenylalanine, the CDR3 counts 13 amino acids. Only the CDR3 DNA stays, 39 bases, in frame from base 1. Systemically healthy Caucasian individuals from Russia, some 36 in total and aged about 6 to 95 years, were included as donors. Roughly 9.5 milliliters of peripheral blood were drawn from each donor into EDTA-treated Vacutainer tubes. Ficoll-Paque density-gradient centrifugation was used to isolate PBMCs, with at least 6.5 million per sample. Total RNA was extracted from PBMCs with Trizol reagent, with at least 6 micrograms obtained per sample. For every donor, an aliquot of PBMCs went through flow cytometry to measure the percentages of naive CD45RAhigh/CD27high T cells.

Sequences were obtained from blood. This TCR came from a woman younger than 35 in good health. This sequence uses TRBV21-1 and TRBJ2-5; no DNA check was done on the table's D call, TRBD1. Matching the DNA end better, TRBJ2-1 makes the J call doubtful. TRBV21-1 is designated a pseudogene. CDR3 reads: CASRNRGVETQFF. Read as DNA, the sequence is TGTGCCAGCAGAAACAGGGGCGTTGAGACCCAGTTCTTC.